This entry is about one T cell receptor (beta chain). The entry originates in a study of blood T cell repertoires in COVID-19. Study background: Researchers got acute and convalescent COVID-19 samples from the United States, Italy and Spain. PBMCs, B-cell-depleted T cells, or T cells were the source of the cDNA or gDNA that made up the material.

With 5 bases clipped from V and 4 bases from J, the junction kept 10 bases outside the gene matches. From germline, CDR1 is MNHEY and CDR2 SMNVEV (reference sequence). The CDR3 runs to 15 residues. Source study methods: Nucleated cell counts were estimated from reference gene primer amplification. Profiling relied on immunoSEQ multiplex PCR, and the TCRdb table lists in-frame clones only, not all of them. V and J calls and clone size are as listed in that table; D and trimming were resolved from the DNA. The sample has about 100,000 clones, less than 90% seen once. This TCR derives from a man of 80 years or more with acute or convalescent COVID-19. The source material was peripheral blood. This sequence joins TRBV27 and TRBJ2-7, with 8 bases lining up with TRBD1. The CDR3 sequence: CASSNPPDRAYEQYF. In DNA, the CDR3 is TGTGCCAGCAGTAATCCCCCGGACAGGGCTTACGAGCAGTACTTC.